This is a list of T cell receptor beta chains from one sample in a study of memory CD4+ T cells and cytomegalovirus serostatus. Using immunoSEQ multiplex PCR, the repertoire was profiled, and TCRdb retains in-frame clones only, with some absent. The data contain about 58,000 clones, roughly 85% of them seen just once; the ten biggest clones take up roughly 0.5%. The sequenced material came from memory CD4+ T cells from blood. Receptors were obtained from an adult in good health and CMV-seronegative. Some clones in this sample may be carry-over from other donors' samples. Both conserved end residues are part of each CDR3. D genes are given only for firm matches. A clone size is listed for some rows: how often the clone was seen (once, few, many), or a class if it is expanded.

D gene	clone size	J gene	V gene	CDR3 protein	CDR3 DNA
NA	NA	TRBJ2-3	TRBV5-8	CASSFRGPSTDTQYF	TGTGCCAGCAGCTTCCGGGGACCTAGCACAGATACGCAGTATTTT
TRBD2	few	TRBJ2-4	TRBV27	CASSPGLAALASKNIQYF	TGTGCCAGCAGTCCGGGACTAGCGGCATTAGCGTCCAAAAACATTCAGTACTTC
NA	NA	TRBJ1-2	TRBV19	CATGHTGYGYTF	TGTGCCACCGGACACACGGGCTATGGCTACACCTTC
TRBD2	NA	TRBJ2-3	TRBV30	CASSAGGKDTQYF	TGTGCCTCCTCAGCGGGGGGGAAGGATACGCAGTATTTT
NA	NA	TRBJ2-1	TRBV6-1	CASSESRAGGQFF	TGTGCCAGCAGTGAATCGAGGGCTGGCGGGCAGTTCTTC
TRBD2	NA	TRBJ2-7	TRBV2	CASTPEVASGPQYF	TGTGCCAGCACTCCTGAGGTGGCTAGCGGCCCGCAGTACTTC
NA	NA	TRBJ1-2	TRBV6-5	CASSYSARNYGYTF	TGTGCCAGCAGTTACTCAGCTCGGAACTATGGCTACACCTTC
TRBD1	NA	TRBJ2-5	TRBV2	CASSGFRTGEETQYF	TGTGCCAGCAGTGGCTTCCGTACAGGGGAGGAGACCCAGTACTTC
NA	NA	TRBJ1-1	TRBV6-6	CASSYLSGTEAFF	TGTGCCAGCAGTTACCTCTCGGGCACTGAAGCTTTCTTT
NA	NA	TRBJ2-7	TRBV5-1	CASSLVQGTYEQYF	TGCGCCAGCAGCTTGGTCCAGGGTACCTACGAGCAGTACTTC
NA	NA	TRBJ1-1	TRBV19	CASSIRQNTEAFF	TGTGCCAGTAGTATTCGACAGAACACTGAAGCTTTCTTT
NA	NA	TRBJ1-4	TRBV28	CASSSATLGNEKLFF	TGTGCCAGCAGCAGTGCGACGCTCGGGAATGAAAAACTGTTTTTT
TRBD1	NA	TRBJ2-2	TRBV10-2	CASRAGTGATGELFF	TGCGCCAGCAGGGCCGGGACAGGGGCGACAGGGGAGCTGTTTTTT
TRBD1	once	TRBJ2-5	TRBV11-2	CASSKGQGVKETQYF	TGTGCCAGCAGCAAAGGACAGGGGGTTAAGGAGACCCAGTACTTC
NA	NA	TRBJ1-5	TRBV4-1	CASSQDSGGNQPQHF	TGCGCCAGCAGCCAGGACTCAGGGGGCAATCAGCCCCAGCATTTT
TRBD1	NA	TRBJ1-2	TRBV28	CASSLTPGQYGYTF	TGTGCCAGCAGTTTGACCCCGGGACAGTATGGCTACACCTTC
NA	NA	TRBJ2-7	TRBV27	CASGYNTIAYEQYF	TGTGCCAGCGGCTACAACACCATCGCCTACGAGCAGTACTTC
NA	NA	TRBJ1-1	TRBV10-1	CASSEWENTEAFF	TGCGCCAGCAGTGAGTGGGAGAACACTGAAGCTTTCTTT
NA	NA	TRBJ2-7	TRBV7-9	CASSTGQLYGQYF	TGTGCCAGCAGCACCGGACAGCTATATGGGCAGTACTTC
NA	NA	TRBJ1-2	TRBV7-9	CASSFGVMGKDGYTF	TGTGCCAGCAGCTTTGGGGTGATGGGTAAGGATGGCTACACCTTC
TRBD1	NA	TRBJ2-7	TRBV7-8	CASGRQGPYEQYF	TGTGCCTCGGGGCGACAGGGTCCCTACGAGCAGTACTTC
TRBD2	once	TRBJ2-2	TRBV2	CASRIGTSDTGELFF	TGTGCCAGCAGGATCGGGACTAGTGACACCGGGGAGCTGTTTTTT
TRBD1	once	TRBJ1-2	TRBV28	CASSLRGGQGTF	TGTGCCAGCAGTTTGCGAGGGGGACAGGGAACCTTC
NA	NA	TRBJ1-1	TRBV6-5	CASAPPQNTEAFF	TGTGCCAGCGCCCCCCCGCAGAACACTGAAGCTTTCTTT
NA	once	TRBJ1-3	TRBV21-1	CASSKYAGVGHRNGNTIYF	TGTGCCAGCAGCAAATATGCTGGCGTAGGACACCGAAATGGAAACACCATATATTTT
NA	NA	TRBJ2-3	TRBV10-3	CAISESTNTDTQYF	TGTGCCATCAGTGAGTCGACCAACACAGATACGCAGTATTTT
NA	NA	TRBJ1-1	TRBV7-9	CASSPQRGSVNTEAFF	TGTGCCAGCAGCCCCCAACGGGGATCCGTCAACACTGAAGCTTTCTTT
NA	NA	TRBJ2-3	TRBV7-9	CASSLVTITDTQYF	TGTGCCAGCAGCTTAGTAACGATCACAGATACGCAGTATTTT
NA	NA	TRBJ2-1	TRBV6-6	CASSWKMGGDEQFF	TGTGCCAGCAGTTGGAAAATGGGGGGCGATGAGCAGTTCTTC
NA	NA	TRBJ1-5	TRBV6-6	CASSSTSSNQPQHF	TGTGCCAGCAGTTCGACCAGCAGCAATCAGCCCCAGCATTTT
NA	NA	TRBJ2-6	TRBV18	CASSPRWTGSGANVLTF	TGTGCCAGCTCACCACGATGGACCGGGTCCGGGGCCAACGTCCTGACTTTC
NA	few	TRBJ1-1	TRBV4-1	CASSQPTTGRGEAFF	TGCGCCAGCAGCCAACCGACAACTGGGCGGGGTGAAGCTTTCTTT
TRBD1	NA	TRBJ1-5	TRBV30	CAVDRGGNQPQHF	TGTGCCGTGGACAGGGGCGGCAATCAGCCCCAGCATTTT
NA	NA	TRBJ1-4	TRBV6-6	CASGRRGEKLFF	TGTGCCAGCGGGAGGCGCGGTGAAAAACTGTTTTTT
NA	NA	TRBJ2-2	TRBV28	CASSQGLLTGELFF	TGTGCCAGCAGTCAGGGACTTCTCACCGGGGAGCTGTTTTTT
TRBD2	NA	TRBJ2-5	TRBV11-1	CASSPGLAGEETQYF	TGTGCCAGCAGCCCAGGACTAGCGGGAGAAGAGACCCAGTACTTC
NA	few	TRBJ1-3	TRBV30	CAWTGGSGNTIYF	TGTGCCTGGACAGGTGGCTCTGGAAACACCATATATTTT
TRBD1	few	TRBJ1-5	TRBV29-1	CSVGTGGVQPQHF	TGCAGCGTTGGGACAGGGGGCGTTCAGCCCCAGCATTTT
TRBD2	NA	TRBJ2-5	TRBV30	CAWSVGLAGETQYF	TGTGCCTGGAGTGTGGGACTAGCGGGAGAGACCCAGTACTTC
NA	NA	TRBJ2-5	TRBV18	CASSPLDNDRGSQYF	TGTGCCAGCTCACCATTAGATAACGATCGGGGGAGCCAGTACTTC
TRBD1	NA	TRBJ1-5	TRBV28	CASREPTGRVGNQPQHF	TGTGCCAGCAGGGAACCGACAGGGAGGGTTGGCAATCAGCCCCAGCATTTT
NA	NA	TRBJ2-7	TRBV11-2	CASSAQHYEQYF	TGTGCCAGCAGCGCCCAACACTACGAGCAGTACTTC
TRBD2	NA	TRBJ2-1	TRBV30	CAWTLAGRTYNEQFF	TGTGCCTGGACACTAGCGGGGAGGACCTACAATGAGCAGTTCTTC
TRBD2	NA	TRBJ2-3	TRBV14	CASSLIAGSTDTQYF	TGTGCCAGCAGCCTAATAGCGGGAAGCACAGATACGCAGTATTTT
NA	NA	TRBJ1-5	TRBV6-1	CASSEFPGVSNQPQHF	TGTGCCAGCAGTGAATTTCCAGGGGTTAGCAATCAGCCCCAGCATTTT
NA	NA	TRBJ2-2	TRBV30	CAYRLFKELFF	TGTGCATACCGGCTTTTTAAGGAGCTGTTTTTT
NA	NA	TRBJ1-4	TRBV11-2	CASSVRLGRGEKLFF	TGTGCCAGCAGCGTACGCCTTGGAAGGGGCGAAAAACTGTTTTTT
TRBD1	NA	TRBJ1-2	TRBV5-6	CASSWATGTYGYTF	TGTGCCAGCAGCTGGGCGACAGGGACCTATGGCTACACCTTC
NA	NA	TRBJ1-6	TRBV6-5	CASSTYNSPLHF	TGTGCCAGCAGTACCTATAATTCACCCCTCCACTTT
NA	few	TRBJ1-6	TRBV28	CASSLSSSSGISPLHF	TGTGCCAGCAGTTTATCCAGCTCAAGCGGAATTTCACCCCTCCACTTT
NA	NA	TRBJ1-2	TRBV15	CATSRGGGARSDYGYTF	TGTGCCACCAGCAGAGGTGGGGGGGCGCGGTCCGACTATGGCTACACCTTC
NA	NA	TRBJ2-2	TRBV18	CASSPNKIGRGGELFF	TGTGCCAGCTCACCAAATAAAATCGGGAGAGGCGGGGAGCTGTTTTTT
NA	once	TRBJ1-2	TRBV28	CASSLTLVVSSYTF	TGTGCCAGCAGTTTAACCCTGGTGGTTAGTAGCTACACCTTC
TRBD1	NA	TRBJ1-1	TRBV7-3	CASSFSGQMNTEAFF	TGTGCCAGCAGCTTCTCGGGACAGATGAACACTGAAGCTTTCTTT
TRBD1	NA	TRBJ2-1	TRBV28	CASSGTGGNEQFF	TGTGCCAGCAGTGGGACAGGGGGTAATGAGCAGTTCTTC
NA	NA	TRBJ1-5	TRBV2	CASSEFGLNQPQHF	TGTGCCAGCAGTGAGTTTGGCCTAAATCAGCCCCAGCATTTT
TRBD1	NA	TRBJ1-1	TRBV7-8	CASSLADRGATEAFF	TGTGCCAGCAGCTTAGCCGACAGGGGAGCCACTGAAGCTTTCTTT